This TCR beta chain is from a study of blood T cell repertoires in COVID-19. As for the study in general: PBMCs, B-cell-depleted T cells, or T cells were the source of the cDNA or gDNA that made up the material.

Sequenced by immunoSEQ multiplex PCR; TCRdb stores in-frame clones only, minus some. The sample has approximately 230,000 clones, just under 85% seen once. Trimming cost V 4 bases and J 4 bases; bases outside gene matches: 11. The CDR3 loop spans 16 amino acids. The chain employs TRBV5-3 and TRBJ2-7, with 10 bases matching TRBD2. TRBV5-3 is an ORF for which the function is uncertain. This receptor was identified in a man in his forties who had recovered from COVID-19. Material: PBMCs or T cells enriched from blood (not recorded which). The CDR3 DNA reads TGTGCCAGAAGCCCCTATACGCTAGCGGGGGAGTACGAGCAGTACTTC. It yields the protein CARSPYTLAGEYEQYF.